This T cell receptor beta chain was captured by sequencing in a study of T-cell reconstitution after alpha-beta-depleted transplantation in children. Study-level points and caveats: For some patients, TCRbeta diversity was high at day 60 because of recipient T cells and thymic progenitors that survived. The origin of alpha-beta T cells about two months after transplant was reportedly several hundred expanded graft clones. One year post-transplant, T-cell counts and diversity were largely derived from T cells produced anew.

The authors prepared the TCRbeta library with unique molecular identifiers. MiXCR, applied by TCRdb to the PCR reads, yields one record per CDR3 protein. The sample consists of about 580,000 distinct CDR3 sequences, 20% to 25% of them appearing once. This clonotype has more than one count but fewer than ten. Antigen specificity is unknown. The CDR3 is 14 residues long. Per germline, CDR1 MDHEN and CDR2 SYDVKM. V lost 9 bases to trimming and J lost 0 bases, with 15 bases between them. The chain links TRBV28 to TRBJ2-7; possibly TRBD1 or TRBD2 for D (5 bases each). The sequencing used PBMCs, mostly from graft donor cells, collected 360 days after TCRalphabeta/CD19-depleted stem cell transplant. This clonotype originated in a boy under two years old who had a stem cell transplant for acute myeloid leukemia, so the T cells may come from the graft donor. CDR3: CASSVGVSSYEQYV. The CDR3 DNA is TGTGCCAGTTCGGTGGGGGTTAGCTCCTACGAGCAGTACGTC.